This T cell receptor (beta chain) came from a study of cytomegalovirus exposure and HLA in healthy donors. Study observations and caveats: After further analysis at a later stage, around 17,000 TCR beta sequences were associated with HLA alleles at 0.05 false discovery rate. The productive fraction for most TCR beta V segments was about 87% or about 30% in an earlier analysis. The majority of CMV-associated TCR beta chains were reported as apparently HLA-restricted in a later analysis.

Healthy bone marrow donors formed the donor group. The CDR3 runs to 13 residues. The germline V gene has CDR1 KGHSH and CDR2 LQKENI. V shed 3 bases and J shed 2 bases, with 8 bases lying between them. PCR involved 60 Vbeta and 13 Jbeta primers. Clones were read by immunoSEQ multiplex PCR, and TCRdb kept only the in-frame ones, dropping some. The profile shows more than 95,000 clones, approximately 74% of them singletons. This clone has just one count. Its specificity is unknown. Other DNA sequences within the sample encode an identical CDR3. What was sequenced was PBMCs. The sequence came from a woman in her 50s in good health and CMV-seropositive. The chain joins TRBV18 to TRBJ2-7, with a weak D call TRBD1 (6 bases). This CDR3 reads CASSPDRTYEQYF. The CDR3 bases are TGTGCCAGCTCACCGGACAGAACCTACGAGCAGTACTTC.